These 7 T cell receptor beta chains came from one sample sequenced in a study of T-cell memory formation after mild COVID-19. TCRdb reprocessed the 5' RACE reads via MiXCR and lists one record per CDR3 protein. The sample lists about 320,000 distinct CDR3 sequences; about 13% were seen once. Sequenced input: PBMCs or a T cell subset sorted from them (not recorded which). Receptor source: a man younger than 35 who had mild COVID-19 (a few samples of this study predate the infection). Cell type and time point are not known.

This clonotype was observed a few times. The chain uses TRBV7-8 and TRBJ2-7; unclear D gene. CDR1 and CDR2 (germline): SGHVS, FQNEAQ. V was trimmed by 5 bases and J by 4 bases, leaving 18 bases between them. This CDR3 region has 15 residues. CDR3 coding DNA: TGTGCCAGCAGCCCCCAGGTCAAGAGACTGTACGAGCAGTACGTC. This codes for CASSPQVKRLYEQYV.

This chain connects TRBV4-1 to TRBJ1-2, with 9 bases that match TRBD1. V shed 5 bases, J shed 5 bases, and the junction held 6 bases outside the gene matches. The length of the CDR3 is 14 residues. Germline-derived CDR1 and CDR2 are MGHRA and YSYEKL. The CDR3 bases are TGCGCCAGCAGCACACAGGGGGCGCGGTATGGCTACACCTTC. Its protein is CASSTQGARYGYTF.

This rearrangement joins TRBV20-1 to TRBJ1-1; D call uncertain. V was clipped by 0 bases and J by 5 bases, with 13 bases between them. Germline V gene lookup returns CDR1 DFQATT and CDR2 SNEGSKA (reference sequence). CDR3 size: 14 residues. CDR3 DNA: TGCAGTGCTAGAGATAGGAATCATCGGACTGAAGCTTTCTTT. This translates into CSARDRNHRTEAFF.

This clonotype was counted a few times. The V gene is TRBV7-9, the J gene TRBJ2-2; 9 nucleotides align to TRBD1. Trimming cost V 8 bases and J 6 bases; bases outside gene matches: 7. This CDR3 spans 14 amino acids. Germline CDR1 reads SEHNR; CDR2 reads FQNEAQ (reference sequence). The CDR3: CASRTGTGSGELFF. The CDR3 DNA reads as TGTGCCAGCCGAACAGGGACAGGGTCCGGGGAGCTGTTTTTT.

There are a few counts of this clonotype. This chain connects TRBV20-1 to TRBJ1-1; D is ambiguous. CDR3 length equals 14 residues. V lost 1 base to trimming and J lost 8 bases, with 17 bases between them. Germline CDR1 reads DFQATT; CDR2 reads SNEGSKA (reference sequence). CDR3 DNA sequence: TGCAGTGCTAGAGCCTTGGCGGGAGGGCTAGAAGCTTTCTTT. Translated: CSARALAGGLEAFF.

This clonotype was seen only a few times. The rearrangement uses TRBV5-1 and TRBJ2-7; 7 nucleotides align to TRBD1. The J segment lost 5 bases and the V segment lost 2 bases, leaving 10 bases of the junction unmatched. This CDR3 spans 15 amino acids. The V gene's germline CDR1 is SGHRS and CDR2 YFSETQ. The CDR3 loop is CASSFGTARRNEQYF. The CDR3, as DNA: TGCGCCAGCAGCTTCGGGACAGCTAGGAGGAACGAGCAGTACTTC.

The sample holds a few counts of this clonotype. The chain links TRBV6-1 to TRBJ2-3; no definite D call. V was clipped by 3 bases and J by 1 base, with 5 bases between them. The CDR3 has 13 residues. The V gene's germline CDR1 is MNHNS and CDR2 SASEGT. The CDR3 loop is CASSEAGTDTQYF. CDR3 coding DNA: TGTGCCAGCAGTGAGGCGGGCACAGATACGCAGTATTTT.